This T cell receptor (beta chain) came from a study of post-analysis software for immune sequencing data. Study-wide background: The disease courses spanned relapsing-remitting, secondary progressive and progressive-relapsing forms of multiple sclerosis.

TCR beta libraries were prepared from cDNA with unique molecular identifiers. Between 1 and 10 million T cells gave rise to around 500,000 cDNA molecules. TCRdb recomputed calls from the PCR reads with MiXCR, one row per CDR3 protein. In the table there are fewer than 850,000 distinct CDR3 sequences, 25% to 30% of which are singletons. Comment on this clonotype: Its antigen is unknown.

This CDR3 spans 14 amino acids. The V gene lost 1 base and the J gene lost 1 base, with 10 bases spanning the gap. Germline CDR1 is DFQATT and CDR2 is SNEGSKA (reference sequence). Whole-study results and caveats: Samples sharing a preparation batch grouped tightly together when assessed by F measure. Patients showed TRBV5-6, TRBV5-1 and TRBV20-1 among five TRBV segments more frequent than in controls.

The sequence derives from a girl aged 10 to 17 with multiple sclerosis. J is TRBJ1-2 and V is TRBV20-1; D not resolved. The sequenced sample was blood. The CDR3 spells CSARGSYNNYGYTF. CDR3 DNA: TGCAGTGCTAGAGGGTCGTATAATAACTATGGCTACACCTTC.